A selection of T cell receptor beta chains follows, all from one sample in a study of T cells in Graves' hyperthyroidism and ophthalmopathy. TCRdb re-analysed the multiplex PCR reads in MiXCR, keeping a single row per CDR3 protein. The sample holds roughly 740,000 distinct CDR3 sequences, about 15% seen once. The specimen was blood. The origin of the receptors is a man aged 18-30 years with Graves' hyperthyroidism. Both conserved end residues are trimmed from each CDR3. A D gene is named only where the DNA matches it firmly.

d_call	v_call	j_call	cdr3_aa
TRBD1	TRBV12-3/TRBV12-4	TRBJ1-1	ASSLMQGGTEAF
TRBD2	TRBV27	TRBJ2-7	ASSTGRSGGGSYEQY
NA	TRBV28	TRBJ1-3	ASSLLPDASGNTIY
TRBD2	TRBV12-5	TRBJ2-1	ASGLYGTSGRNEQF
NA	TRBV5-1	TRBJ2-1	ASSLGGESEQF
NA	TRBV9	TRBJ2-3	ASSVGEGTQY
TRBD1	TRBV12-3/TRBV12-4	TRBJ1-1	ASSSRGGWTEAF
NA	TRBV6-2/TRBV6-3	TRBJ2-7	ATDRGSYEQY
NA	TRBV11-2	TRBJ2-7	ASSIKQGRLYVEQY
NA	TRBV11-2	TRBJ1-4	ASSSAVGGGLGEKLF